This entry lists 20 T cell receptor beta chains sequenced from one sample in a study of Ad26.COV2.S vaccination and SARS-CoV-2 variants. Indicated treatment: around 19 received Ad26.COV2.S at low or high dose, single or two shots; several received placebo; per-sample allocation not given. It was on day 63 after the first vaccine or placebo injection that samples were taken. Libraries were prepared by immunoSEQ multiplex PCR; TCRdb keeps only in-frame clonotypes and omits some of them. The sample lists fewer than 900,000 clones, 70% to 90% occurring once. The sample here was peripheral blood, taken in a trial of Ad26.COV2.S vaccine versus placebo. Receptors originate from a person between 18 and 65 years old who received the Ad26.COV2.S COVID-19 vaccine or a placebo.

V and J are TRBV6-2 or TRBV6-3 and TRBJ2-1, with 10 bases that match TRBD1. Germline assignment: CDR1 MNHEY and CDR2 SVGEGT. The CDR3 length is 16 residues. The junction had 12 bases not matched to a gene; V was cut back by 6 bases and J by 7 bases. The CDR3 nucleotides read TGTGCCAGCAGCCCGACAGGGGGCTTCCCCGTTAATGAGCAGTTCTTC. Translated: CASSPTGGFPVNEQFF.

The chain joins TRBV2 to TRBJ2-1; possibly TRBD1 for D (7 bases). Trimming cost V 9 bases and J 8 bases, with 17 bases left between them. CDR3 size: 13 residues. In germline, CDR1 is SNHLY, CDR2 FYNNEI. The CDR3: CARGRGAGDEQFF. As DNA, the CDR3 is TGTGCCAGGGGCAGGGGGGCCGGGGATGAGCAGTTCTTC.

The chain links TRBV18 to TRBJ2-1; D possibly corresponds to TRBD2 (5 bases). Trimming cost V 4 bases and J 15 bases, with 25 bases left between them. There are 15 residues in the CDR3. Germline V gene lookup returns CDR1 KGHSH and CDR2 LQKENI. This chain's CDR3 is CASSQRSGESSWWFF. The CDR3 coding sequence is TGTGCCAGCTCACAAAGGTCCGGGGAATCCTCATGGTGGTTCTTC.

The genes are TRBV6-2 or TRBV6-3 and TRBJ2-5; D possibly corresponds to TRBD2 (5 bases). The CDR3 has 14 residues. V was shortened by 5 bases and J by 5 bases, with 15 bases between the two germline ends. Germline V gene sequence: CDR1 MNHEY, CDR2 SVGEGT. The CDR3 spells CASSVRGGGETQYF. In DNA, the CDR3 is TGTGCCAGCAGTGTTCGAGGAGGCGGGGAGACCCAGTACTTC.

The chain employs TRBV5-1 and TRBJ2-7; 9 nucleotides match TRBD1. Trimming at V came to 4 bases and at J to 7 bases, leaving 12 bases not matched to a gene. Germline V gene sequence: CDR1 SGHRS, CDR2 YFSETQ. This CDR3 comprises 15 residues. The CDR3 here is CASSPWTGDLREQYF. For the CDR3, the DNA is TGCGCCAGCAGCCCGTGGACAGGGGACCTTCGGGAGCAGTACTTC.

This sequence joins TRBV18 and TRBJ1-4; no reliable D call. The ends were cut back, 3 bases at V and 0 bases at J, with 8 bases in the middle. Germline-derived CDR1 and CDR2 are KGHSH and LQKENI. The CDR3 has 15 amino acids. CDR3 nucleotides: TGTGCCAGCTCACCGGACGGCACAACTAATGAAAAACTGTTTTTT. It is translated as CASSPDGTTNEKLFF.

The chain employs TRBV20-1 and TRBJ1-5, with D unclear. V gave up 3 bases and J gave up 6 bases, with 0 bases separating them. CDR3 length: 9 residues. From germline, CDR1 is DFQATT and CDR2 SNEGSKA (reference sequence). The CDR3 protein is CSASQPQHF. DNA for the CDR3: TGCAGTGCTAGTCAGCCCCAGCATTTT.

The CDR3 reads CASSHPGGNEAFF. The CDR3 DNA is TGCGCCAGCAGCCATCCCGGGGGAAATGAAGCTTTCTTT. This chain connects TRBV5-1 to TRBJ1-1; the D gene is possibly TRBD1 (5 bases). Germline V gene sequence: CDR1 SGHRS, CDR2 YFSETQ. The CDR3 contains 13 residues. The V end was cut by 4 bases, the J end by 7 bases, with 14 bases between.

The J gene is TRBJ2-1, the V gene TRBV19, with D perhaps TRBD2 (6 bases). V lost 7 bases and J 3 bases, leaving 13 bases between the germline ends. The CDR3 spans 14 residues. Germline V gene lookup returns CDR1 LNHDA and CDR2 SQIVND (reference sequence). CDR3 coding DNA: TGTGCCAGTACGGGTAGCGGCCTCTACAATGAGCAGTTCTTC. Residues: CASTGSGLYNEQFF.

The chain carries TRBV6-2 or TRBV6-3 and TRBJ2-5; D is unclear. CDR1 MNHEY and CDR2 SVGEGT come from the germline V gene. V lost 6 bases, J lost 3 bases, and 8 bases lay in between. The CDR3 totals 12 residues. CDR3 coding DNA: TGTGCCAGCAGCCCAGCAGAAGAGACCCAGTACTTC. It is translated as CASSPAEETQYF.

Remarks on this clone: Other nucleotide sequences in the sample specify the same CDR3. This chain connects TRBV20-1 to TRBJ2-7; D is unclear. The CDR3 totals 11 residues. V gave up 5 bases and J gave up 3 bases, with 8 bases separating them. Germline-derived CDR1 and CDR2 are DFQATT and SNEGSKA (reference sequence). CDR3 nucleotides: TGCAGTGCTCCCGACGGCTACGAGCAGTACTTC. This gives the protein CSAPDGYEQYF.

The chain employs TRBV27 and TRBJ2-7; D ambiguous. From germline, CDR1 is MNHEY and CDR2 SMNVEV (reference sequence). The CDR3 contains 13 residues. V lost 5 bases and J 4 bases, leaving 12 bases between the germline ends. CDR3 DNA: TGTGCCAGCAGTCCCCGGAGTGTGTACGAGCAGTACTTC. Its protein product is CASSPRSVYEQYF.

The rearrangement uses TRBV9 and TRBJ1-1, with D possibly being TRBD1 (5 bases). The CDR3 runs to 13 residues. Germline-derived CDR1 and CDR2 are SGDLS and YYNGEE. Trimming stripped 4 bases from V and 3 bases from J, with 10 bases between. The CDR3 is CASSLGGDTEAFF. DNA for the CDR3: TGTGCCAGCAGCCTGGGGGGAGACACTGAAGCTTTCTTT.

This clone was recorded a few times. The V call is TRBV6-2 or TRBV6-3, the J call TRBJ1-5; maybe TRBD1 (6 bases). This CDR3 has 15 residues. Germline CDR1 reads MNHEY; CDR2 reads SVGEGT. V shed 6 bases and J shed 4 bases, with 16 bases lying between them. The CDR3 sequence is CASSTPRQGNQPQHF. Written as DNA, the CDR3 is TGTGCCAGCAGCACCCCAAGGCAGGGGAATCAGCCCCAGCATTTT.

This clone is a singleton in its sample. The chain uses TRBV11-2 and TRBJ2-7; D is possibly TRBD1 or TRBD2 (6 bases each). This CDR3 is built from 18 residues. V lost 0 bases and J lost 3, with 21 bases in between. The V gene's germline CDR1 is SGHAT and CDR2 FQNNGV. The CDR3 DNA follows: TGTGCCAGCAGCTTAGAAACGGGAGCCTACAAAGGGGGCTACGAGCAGTACTTC. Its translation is CASSLETGAYKGGYEQYF. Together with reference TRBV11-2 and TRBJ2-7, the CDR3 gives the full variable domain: EAGVAQSPRYKIIEKRQSVAFWCNPISGHATLYWYQQILGQGPKLLIQFQNNGVVDDSQLPKDRFSAERLKGVDSTLKIQPAKLEDSAVYLCASSLETGAYKGGYEQYFGPGTRLTVT.

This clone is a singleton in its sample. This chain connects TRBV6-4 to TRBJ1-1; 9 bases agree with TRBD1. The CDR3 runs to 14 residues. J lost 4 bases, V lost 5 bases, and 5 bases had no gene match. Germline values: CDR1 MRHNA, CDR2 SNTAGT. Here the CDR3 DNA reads TGTGCCAGCAGTCAGACAGGGGGGAGCACTGAAGCTTTCTTT. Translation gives CASSQTGGSTEAFF.

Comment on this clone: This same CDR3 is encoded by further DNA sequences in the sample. The CDR3 here is CASSAAGDGNTIYF. CDR3 in DNA: TGTGCCAGCAGCGCCGCTGGGGATGGAAACACCATATATTTT. The chain joins TRBV9 to TRBJ1-3; D unclear. The V and J ends lost 3 bases and 3 bases respectively, with 10 bases between them. CDR3 length equals 14 residues. Germline CDR1 reads SGDLS; CDR2 reads YYNGEE.

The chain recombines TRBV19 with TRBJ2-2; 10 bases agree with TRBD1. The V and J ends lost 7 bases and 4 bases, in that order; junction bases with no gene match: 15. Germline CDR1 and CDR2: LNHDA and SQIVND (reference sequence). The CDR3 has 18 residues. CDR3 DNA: TGTGCCAGTATCAATACCCCGGGACAGGGGACGGGCACCGGGGAGCTGTTTTTT. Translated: CASINTPGQGTGTGELFF. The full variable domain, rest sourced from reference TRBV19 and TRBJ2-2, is DGGITQSPKYLFRKEGQNVTLSCEQNLNHDAMYWYRQDPGQGLRLIYYSQIVNDFQKGDIAEGYSVSREKKESFPLTVTSAQKNPTAFYLCASINTPGQGTGTGELFFGEGSRLTVL.

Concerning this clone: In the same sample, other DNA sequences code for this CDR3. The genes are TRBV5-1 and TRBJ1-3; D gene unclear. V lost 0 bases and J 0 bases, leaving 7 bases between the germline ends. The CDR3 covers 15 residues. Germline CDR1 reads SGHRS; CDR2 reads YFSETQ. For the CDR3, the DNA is TGCGCCAGCAGCTTGGGCGGGATCTCTGGAAACACCATATATTTT. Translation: CASSLGGISGNTIYF.

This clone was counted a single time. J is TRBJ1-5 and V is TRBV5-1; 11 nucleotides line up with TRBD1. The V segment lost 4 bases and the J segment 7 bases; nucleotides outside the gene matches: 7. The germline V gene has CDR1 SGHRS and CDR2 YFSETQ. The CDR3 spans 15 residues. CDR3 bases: TGCGCCAGCAGCCCAGGACAGGGGGCAAACCAGCCCCAGCATTTT. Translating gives CASSPGQGANQPQHF.